This T cell receptor beta chain was profiled in a study of blood T cells in healthy people across ages. Broader study findings: Roughly linear age-related decline in beta diversity appeared, significant by age approximately 40.

About this clonotype: Its antigen is unknown.

The germline CDR1 and CDR2 sequences are SNHLY and FYNNEI. V lost 3 bases to trimming and J lost 7 bases; unmatched junction nucleotides: 3. This CDR3 comprises 13 residues. Together with a sample-barcoded 5' primer, a J-beta primer mix was included in a second PCR lasting about 7 to 11 cycles. A 12-random-nucleotide template-switch adaptor tagged each cDNA molecule. TCRdb independently ran MiXCR on the 5' RACE reads; one entry per CDR3 protein. This table holds roughly 1.5 million distinct CDR3 sequences, roughly 43% found once. Drawing of peripheral blood yielded ten milliliters from each donor. The clonotype comes from a young woman in good health. Sample: blood. V usage is TRBV2 and J usage is TRBJ1-1; 9 bases are shared with TRBD1. CDR3 DNA sequence: TGTGCCAGCAGTGACAACAGGGGGCATGAAGCTTTCTTT. Amino acid sequence: CASSDNRGHEAFF.